The 5 T cell receptor beta chains in this list originate from one sample, sequenced in a study of siplizumab effects on memory and regulatory T cells. Repertoires were generated with immunoSEQ multiplex PCR, while TCRdb's copy carries only in-frame clones and drops some. The sample has tens of thousands of clones, roughly 93% seen once. Sequencing input: CD8+ T cells sorted from blood. Receptors originate from a human donor in good health.

The V and J genes are TRBV2 and TRBJ1-2; 8 nucleotides line up with TRBD1. J lost 2 bases, V lost 6 bases, and 5 bases had no gene match. Germline-derived CDR1 and CDR2 are SNHLY and FYNNEI. This CDR3 comprises 14 residues. The CDR3 DNA is TGTGCCAGCAGACCGGGACAGGCGAACTATGGCTACACCTTC. This gives the protein CASRPGQANYGYTF.

The chain recombines TRBV27 with TRBJ1-2; D is perhaps TRBD1 (6 bases). V lost 2 bases and J 3 bases, leaving 13 bases between the germline ends. This CDR3 spans 15 amino acids. Germline assignment: CDR1 MNHEY and CDR2 SMNVEV (reference sequence). The CDR3 DNA is TGTGCCAGCAGTTTAGGGGGGGCAGGGGACTATGGCTACACCTTC. Its translation: CASSLGGAGDYGYTF.

The CDR3: CASSIASSGTQYF. In DNA form, the CDR3 reads TGTGCCAGTAGTATAGCTTCTAGCGGTACGCAGTATTTT. This chain connects TRBV19 to TRBJ2-3, with TRBD2 matching over 7 bases. V shed 1 base, J shed 8 bases, and the junction held 3 bases outside the gene matches. CDR1 and CDR2 (germline): LNHDA, SQIVND (reference sequence). This CDR3 spans 13 amino acids.

The chain recombines TRBV7-2 with TRBJ2-5, with no clear D. The CDR3 runs to 14 residues. The ends were cut back, 5 bases at V and 2 bases at J, with 12 bases in the middle. Germline lookup yields CDR1 SGHTA and CDR2 FQGNSA. The CDR3 loop is CASSPGPGQETQYF. CDR3 nucleotide sequence: TGTGCCAGCAGCCCCGGTCCGGGTCAAGAGACCCAGTACTTC.

The genes are TRBV5-5 and TRBJ1-1, with TRBD1 matching 8 bases. CDR1 and CDR2 from the germline V gene are SGHKS and YYEKEE (reference sequence). V shed 3 bases and J 6 bases; nucleotides not matched to a gene: 4. The length of the CDR3 is 13 residues. The chain's CDR3 is CASSSPDRAEAFF. The CDR3 DNA is TGTGCCAGCAGCTCACCGGACAGGGCTGAAGCTTTCTTT.